This TCR beta chain was retrieved from a study of blood T cell repertoires in COVID-19. Study context: Whether acute or convalescent, the COVID-19 samples came from the United States, Italy and Spain.

In the authors' methods: The authors estimated nucleated cell counts from reference gene primer amplification. Here immunoSEQ multiplex PCR was the method, and the copy in TCRdb shows in-frame clones only, minus some. The V and J calls and clone size were taken over from that table, and D and trimming were inferred from the DNA. Of hundreds of thousands of clones in the sample, 86% were seen once. CDR3 size: 11 residues. Between the trimmed V and J ends, which lost 7 bases and 7 bases, there was a span of 7 bases. Per the germline V gene, CDR1 is KGHDR and CDR2 is SFDVKD. Participants reported their clinical history, and cohort assignment relied on those reports.

Sequenced sample: PBMCs or T cells enriched from blood (not recorded which). The chain is built from TRBV24-1 and TRBJ2-1; the D is unclear. This clonotype was obtained from a middle-aged woman with acute COVID-19. The CDR3 DNA is TGTGCCACCAGGCGTAAAAATGAGCAGTTCTTC. It is translated as CATRRKNEQFF.